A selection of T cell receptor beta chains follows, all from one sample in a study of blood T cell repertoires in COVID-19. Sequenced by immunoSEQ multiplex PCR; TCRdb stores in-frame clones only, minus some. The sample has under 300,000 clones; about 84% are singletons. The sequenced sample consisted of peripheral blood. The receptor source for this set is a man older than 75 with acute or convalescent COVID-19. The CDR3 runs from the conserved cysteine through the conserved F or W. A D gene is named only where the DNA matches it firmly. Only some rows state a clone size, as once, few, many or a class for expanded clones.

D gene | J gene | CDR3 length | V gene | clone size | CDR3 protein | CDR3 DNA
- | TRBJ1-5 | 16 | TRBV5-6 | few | CASSFRGGSVVAPQHF | TGTGCCAGCAGCTTTCGTGGGGGGAGCGTGGTGGCGCCCCAGCATTTT
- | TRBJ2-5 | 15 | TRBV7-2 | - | CASSRLRVVGETQYF | TGTGCCAGCAGCCGCCTGAGGGTGGTCGGGGAGACCCAGTACTTC
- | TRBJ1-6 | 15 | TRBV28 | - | CASSLAAGKGSPLHF | TGTGCCAGCAGTTTAGCGGCGGGAAAGGGATCACCCCTCCACTTT
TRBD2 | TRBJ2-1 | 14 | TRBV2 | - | CASRPGLAAKEQFF | TGTGCCAGCAGACCGGGACTAGCGGCGAAGGAGCAGTTCTTC
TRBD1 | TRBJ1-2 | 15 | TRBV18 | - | CASSGGQVNSYGYTF | TGTGCCAGCTCAGGAGGACAGGTGAATTCCTATGGCTACACCTTC
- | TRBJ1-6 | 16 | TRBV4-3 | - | CASSQDKGRRNSPLHF | TGCGCCAGCAGCCAAGATAAGGGGCGGCGGAATTCACCCCTCCACTTT
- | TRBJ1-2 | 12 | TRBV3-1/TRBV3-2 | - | CASSQDPGSYTF | TGTGCCAGCAGCCAAGATCCGGGGAGCTACACCTTC
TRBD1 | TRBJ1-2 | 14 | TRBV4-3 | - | CASSQWDSDYGYTF | TGCGCCAGCAGCCAATGGGACAGTGACTATGGCTACACCTTC
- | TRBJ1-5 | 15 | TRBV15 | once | CATSFDAGSNQPQHF | TGTGCCACCAGCTTCGACGCGGGGAGCAATCAGCCCCAGCATTTT
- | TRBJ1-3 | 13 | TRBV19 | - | CASSTGGGNTIYF | TGTGCCAGTAGTACCGGAGGCGGAAACACCATATATTTT
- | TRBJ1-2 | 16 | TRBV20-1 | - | CSASSRGLEILYGYTF | TGCAGTGCTAGTTCCAGGGGATTGGAGATCCTTTATGGCTACACCTTC
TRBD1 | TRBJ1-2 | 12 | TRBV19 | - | CASSGQVYGYTF | TGTGCCAGTAGCGGACAGGTCTATGGCTACACCTTC
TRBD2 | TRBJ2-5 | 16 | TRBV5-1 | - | CASSLRERGTQETQYF | TGCGCCAGCAGCCTAAGGGAGCGGGGGACCCAAGAGACCCAGTACTTC
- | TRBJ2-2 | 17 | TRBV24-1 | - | CATSDLGTLRGTGELFF | TGTGCCACCAGTGATTTGGGCACTCTCAGAGGCACCGGGGAGCTGTTTTTT
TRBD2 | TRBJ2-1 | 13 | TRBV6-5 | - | CASRTGGTGEQFF | TGTGCCAGCAGGACGGGGGGGACGGGTGAGCAGTTCTTC
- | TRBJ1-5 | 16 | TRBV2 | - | CASSEEAGGFNQPQHF | TGTGCCAGCAGTGAAGAAGCTGGGGGGTTCAATCAGCCCCAGCATTTT
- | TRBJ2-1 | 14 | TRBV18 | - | CASSPAARGNEQFF | TGTGCCAGCTCACCTGCGGCAAGGGGCAATGAGCAGTTCTTC
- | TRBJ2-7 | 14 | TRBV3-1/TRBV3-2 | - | CASSFSGFVYEQYF | TGTGCCAGCAGCTTTTCGGGTTTCGTCTACGAGCAGTACTTC
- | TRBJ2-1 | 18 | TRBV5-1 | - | CASSLGLLAISSYNEQFF | TGCGCCAGCAGCTTGGGTCTCCTAGCAATTTCGTCCTACAATGAGCAGTTCTTC
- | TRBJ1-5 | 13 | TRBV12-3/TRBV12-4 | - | CASRLQGDQPQHF | TGTGCCAGCAGGCTACAGGGAGATCAGCCCCAGCATTTT
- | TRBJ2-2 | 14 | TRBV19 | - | CASSRGAGTGELFF | TGTGCCAGTAGTCGGGGGGCGGGCACCGGGGAGCTGTTTTTT
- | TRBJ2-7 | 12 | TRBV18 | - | CASSPRLYEQYF | TGTGCCAGCTCACCACGTCTTTACGAGCAGTACTTC
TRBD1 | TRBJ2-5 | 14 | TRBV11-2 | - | CASTENRGIETQYF | TGTGCCAGCACCGAAAACAGGGGGATCGAGACCCAGTACTTC
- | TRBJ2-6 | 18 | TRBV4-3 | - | CASSQDVTRSSGANVLTF | TGCGCCAGCAGCCAAGACGTGACCCGGAGCTCTGGGGCCAACGTCCTGACTTTC
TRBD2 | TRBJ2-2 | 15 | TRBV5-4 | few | CASSPDPGRAGELFF | TGTGCCAGCAGCCCGGACCCCGGGAGGGCCGGGGAGCTGTTTTTT
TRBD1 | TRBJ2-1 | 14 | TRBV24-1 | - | CATSAPAGGFEQFF | TGTGCCACCAGTGCCCCCGCAGGGGGCTTTGAGCAGTTCTTC
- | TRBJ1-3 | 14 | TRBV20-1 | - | CSASRAGPGNTIYF | TGCAGTGCTAGTAGGGCAGGGCCTGGAAACACCATATATTTT
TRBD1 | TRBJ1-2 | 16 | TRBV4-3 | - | CASSQELGTGSGGYTF | TGCGCCAGCAGCCAAGAGCTAGGGACAGGGTCTGGAGGCTACACCTTC
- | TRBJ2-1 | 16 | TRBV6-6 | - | CASRGLAGPKHNEQFF | TGTGCCAGCAGGGGCCTGGCGGGACCTAAACACAATGAGCAGTTCTTC
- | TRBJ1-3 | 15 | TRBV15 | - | CATSRVGDSGNTIYF | TGTGCCACCAGCAGAGTAGGGGACTCTGGAAACACCATATATTTT
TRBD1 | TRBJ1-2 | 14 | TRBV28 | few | CASSRTGESYGYTF | TGTGCCAGCAGTCGGACAGGGGAAAGCTATGGCTACACCTTC
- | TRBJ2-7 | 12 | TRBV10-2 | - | CASSSSSYEQYF | TGCGCCAGCAGTAGTAGCTCCTACGAGCAGTACTTC
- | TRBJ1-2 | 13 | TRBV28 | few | CASSRGGYYGYTF | TGTGCCAGCAGCAGAGGAGGGTACTATGGCTACACCTTC
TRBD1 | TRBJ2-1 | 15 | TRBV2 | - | CASRATGTGGDEQFF | TGTGCCAGCAGGGCGACCGGGACAGGGGGCGATGAGCAGTTCTTC
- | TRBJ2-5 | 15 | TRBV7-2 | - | CASSLEGGGRETQYF | TGTGCCAGCAGCTTAGAAGGGGGGGGCAGGGAGACCCAGTACTTC
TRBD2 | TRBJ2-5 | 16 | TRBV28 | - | CASSLSAGGAGETQYF | TGTGCCAGCAGTTTATCCGCGGGGGGGGCTGGGGAGACCCAGTACTTC
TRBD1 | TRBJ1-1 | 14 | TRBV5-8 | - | CASSFGTGRTEAFF | TGTGCCAGCAGCTTCGGGACAGGAAGAACTGAAGCTTTCTTT
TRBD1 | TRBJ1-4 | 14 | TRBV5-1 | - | CASSRGQGYEKLFF | TGCGCCAGCAGCCGGGGACAGGGGTATGAAAAACTGTTTTTT
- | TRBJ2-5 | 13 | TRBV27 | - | CASRYLDSQTQYF | TGTGCCAGCAGATACCTCGACAGCCAGACCCAGTACTTC
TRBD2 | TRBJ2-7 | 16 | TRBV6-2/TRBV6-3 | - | CASSYSPSGASYEQYF | TGTGCCAGCAGTTACTCCCCTAGCGGGGCGAGCTACGAGCAGTACTTC
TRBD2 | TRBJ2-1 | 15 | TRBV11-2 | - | CASSLGLAGVNEQFF | TGTGCCAGCAGCTTGGGACTAGCGGGGGTCAATGAGCAGTTCTTC
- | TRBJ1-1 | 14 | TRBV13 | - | CASSSDNLNTEAFF | TGTGCCAGCAGCTCAGACAATTTGAACACTGAAGCTTTCTTT
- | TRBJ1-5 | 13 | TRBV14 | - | CASSQEGASAQHF | TGTGCCAGCAGCCAAGAAGGGGCGTCGGCCCAGCATTTT
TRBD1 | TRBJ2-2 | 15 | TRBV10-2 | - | CASSDRGRLSGELFF | TGCGCCAGCAGTGATAGGGGGCGGTTGTCCGGGGAGCTGTTTTTT
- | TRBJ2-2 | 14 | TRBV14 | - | CASSQQPSSGELFF | TGTGCCAGCAGCCAACAACCTAGTTCCGGGGAGCTGTTTTTT
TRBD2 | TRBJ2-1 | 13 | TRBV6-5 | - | CASSYLAGGEQFF | TGTGCCAGCAGTTACCTAGCGGGAGGTGAGCAGTTCTTC
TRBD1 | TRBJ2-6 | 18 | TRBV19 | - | CASRMGAGGSSGANVLTF | TGTGCCAGTAGGATGGGGGCAGGGGGAAGCTCTGGGGCCAACGTCCTGACTTTC
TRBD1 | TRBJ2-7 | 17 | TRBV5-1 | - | CASSLEFSGTGPYEQYF | TGCGCCAGCAGCTTGGAGTTTTCCGGGACAGGCCCCTACGAGCAGTACTTC
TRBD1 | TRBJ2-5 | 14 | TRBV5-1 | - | CASSSTGGGETQYF | TGCGCCAGCAGCTCCACAGGGGGCGGGGAGACCCAGTACTTC
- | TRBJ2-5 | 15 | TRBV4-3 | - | CASSQDRWSQETQYF | TGCGCCAGCAGCCAAGATCGGTGGAGCCAAGAGACCCAGTACTTC
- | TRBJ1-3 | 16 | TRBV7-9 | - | CASSSRGARSGNTIYF | TGTGCCAGCAGCTCCCGGGGGGCGCGTAGTGGAAACACCATATATTTT
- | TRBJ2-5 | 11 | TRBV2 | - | CASSIKETQYF | TGTGCCAGCAGCATCAAAGAGACCCAGTACTTC
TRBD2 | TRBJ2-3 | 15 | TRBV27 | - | CASTGGTSGTDTQYF | TGTGCCAGCACGGGGGGGACTAGCGGGACAGATACGCAGTATTTT
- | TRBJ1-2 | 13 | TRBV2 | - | CAREPGGPGGYTF | TGTGCCAGGGAACCGGGGGGCCCGGGAGGCTACACCTTC
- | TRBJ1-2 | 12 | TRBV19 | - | CASRGSRDGYTF | TGTGCCAGTCGCGGATCTCGGGATGGCTACACCTTC